The 14 T cell receptor beta chains below were found in one sample sequenced in a study of T-cell reconstitution after alpha-beta-depleted transplantation in children listed by TCRdb under 2016. Paper-wide results and their limitations: The frequencies of hyperexpanded clones fell over the following months, and after one year, T-cell counts and TCRbeta diversity were mostly attributed to newly produced T cells.

Libraries were built with PCR. The sequencer listed for this sample is Illumina HiSeq 2500. To normalize quantification of the TCRbeta repertoire, the TCR libraries were built with molecular barcoding that relied on unique molecular identifiers. The public reads were run again by TCRdb, first through fastp at Q25 and then through MiXCR, and only productive beta chains were kept. For every CDR3 protein sequence, its rows merge into one entry that carries the most common genes and DNA. The table for this sample lists around 300,000 distinct CDR3 sequences; around 7.1% of them were counted only once. Approximately 9.1% of the sample is taken by the ten largest. Their antigens are not known. The sample's treatment or condition label, in plain terms: allogeneic hematopoietic cell transplantation with graft depleted of TCRalphabeta T cells and CD19 B cells. This specimen consisted of peripheral blood, obtained 360 days after TCRalphabeta/CD19-depleted stem cell transplant. Source of these receptors: a female patient between 2 and 15 years old who had a stem cell transplant for Fanconi anemia, so the T cells may come from the graft donor.

This clonotype was detected a few times. The gene calls are TRBV7-8 and TRBJ2-2, with no clear D. V shed 6 bases and J shed 4 bases, with 6 bases lying between them. This CDR3 region has 12 residues. Germline CDR1 SGHVS, CDR2 FQNEAQ. DNA of the CDR3: TGTGCCAGCAGGGAAGCCACCGGGGAGCTGTTTTTT. Amino acid sequence: CASREATGELFF.

This clonotype was observed at least ten times. This chain links TRBV29-1 with TRBJ2-7; no clear D gene. Trimming stripped 7 bases from V and 6 bases from J, with 16 bases between. The CDR3 contains 12 residues. The germline CDR1 and CDR2 sequences are SQVTM and ANQGSEA. The CDR3: CSAGRYGSEQYF. The CDR3 region has the DNA TGCAGCGCAGGACGTTACGGATCCGAGCAGTACTTC.

The sample holds a few counts of this clonotype. At one boundary the junction diverges from the germline segment, which might be a read error. This chain links TRBV28 with TRBJ1-5; D might be TRBD1 (5 bases). The CDR3 consists of 16 residues. The germline gives CDR1 MDHEN, CDR2 SYDVKM. The CDR3, as DNA: TGTGCCAGCGGTTTCAGCTCGCAGGGTGGCAATCAGCCCCAGCATTTT. Amino acid sequence: CASGFSSQGGNQPQHF. Together with reference TRBV28 and TRBJ1-5, the CDR3 gives the full variable domain: DVKVTQSSRYLVKRTGEKVFLECVQDMDHENMFWYRQDPGLGLRLIYFSYDVKMKEKGDIPEGYSVSREKKERFSLILESASTNQTSMYLCASGFSSQGGNQPQHFGDGTRLSIL.

This clonotype was observed at least ten times. The chain links TRBV2 to TRBJ2-7; TRBD1 matches 7 bases. Unmatched junction bases numbered 11, after V lost 6 bases and J lost 3 bases. The germline V gene has CDR1 SNHLY and CDR2 FYNNEI. This CDR3 region has 15 residues. In nucleotides, the CDR3 is TGTGCCAGCAGATTGGACAGGTGGGATAACTACGAGCAGTACTTC. The encoded protein is CASRLDRWDNYEQYF.

J is TRBJ2-7 and V is TRBV27; 8 bases agree with TRBD2. CDR1 is MNHEY and CDR2 is SMNVEV in the germline V gene (reference sequence). The V and J ends lost 6 bases and 0 bases, in that order; junction bases with no gene match: 7. The length of the CDR3 is 15 residues. CDR3 bases: TGTGCCAGCAGGGACATAGGGACTAGCTCCTACGAGCAGTACTTC. Translated: CASRDIGTSSYEQYF.

Ten or more counts support this clonotype. The V call is TRBV20-1, the J call TRBJ2-3; TRBD2 matches 14 bases. Looked up from germline, CDR1 is DFQATT and CDR2 is SNEGSKA (reference sequence). This CDR3 spans 17 amino acids. J lost 5 bases, V lost 0 bases, and 7 bases had no gene match. CDR3 sequence (DNA): TGCAGTGCTAGAGAGTTTCGGACTAGCGGGGGGAGAGATACGCAGTATTTT. Amino acid sequence: CSAREFRTSGGRDTQYF.

This clonotype was detected many times. The chain couples TRBV12-3 or TRBV12-4 to TRBJ1-4; 9 nucleotides line up with TRBD1. This CDR3 has 15 residues. After removal of 0 bases from V and 10 bases from J, the junction contained 6 bases not matched to a gene. CDR3 amino acids: CASSLADRGSGKLFF. The CDR3 DNA is TGTGCCAGCAGTTTAGCGGACAGGGGAAGTGGAAAACTGTTTTTT.

This clonotype was picked up a small number of times. For the CDR3, the DNA is TGTGCCAGCAGCTTAGCGGGATATTCCTATGAGCAGTTCTTC. Protein product: CASSLAGYSYEQFF. The V gene is TRBV11-2, the J gene TRBJ2-1, with TRBD2 as a possible D gene (5 bases). The CDR3 contains 14 residues. The germline V gene has CDR1 SGHAT and CDR2 FQNNGV. Trimming removed 1 base from V and 8 bases from J, with 12 bases in between.

This clonotype was detected ten times or more. The chain combines TRBV12-3 or TRBV12-4 with TRBJ1-3, with a weak D call TRBD1 (5 bases). The CDR3 sequence is 11 residues long. V lost 3 bases, J lost 11 bases, and 8 bases lay in between. CDR3 sequence: CASSFRGPIYF. CDR3 in DNA: TGTGCCAGCAGTTTTCGGGGACCCATATATTTT.

There are many counts of this clonotype. This chain uses TRBV5-1 with TRBJ2-1; the D gene is possibly TRBD2 (5 bases). The germline gives CDR1 SGHRS, CDR2 YFSETQ. The V gene lost 5 bases and the J gene lost 4 bases, with 16 bases spanning the gap. The CDR3 loop spans 15 amino acids. DNA of the CDR3: TGCGCCAGCAGGGTAGAGGGTTTGGGATACAATGAGCAGTTCTTC. Protein: CASRVEGLGYNEQFF.

This clonotype was seen ten or more times. V and J are TRBV6-1 and TRBJ2-1; the D is unclear. CDR3 length equals 16 residues. Germline loops: CDR1 MNHNS, CDR2 SASEGT. V lost 1 base, J lost 0 bases, and 10 bases lay in between. The CDR3 loop is CASSEGSSLSYNEQFF. The CDR3 DNA reads TGTGCCAGCAGTGAAGGATCCAGCCTCTCCTACAATGAGCAGTTCTTC.

This clonotype came up many times. The chain couples TRBV12-3 or TRBV12-4 to TRBJ1-1; 8 nucleotides match TRBD1. V trimming: 4 bases; J trimming: 3 bases; junction bases outside the gene matches: 10. The CDR3 extends over 16 amino acids. The CDR3 sequence is CASSSGPGGGYTEAFF. DNA of the CDR3: TGTGCCAGCAGTTCGGGCCCAGGGGGCGGGTACACTGAAGCTTTCTTT.

This clonotype was counted many times. The chain joins TRBV14 to TRBJ2-2; TRBD2 matches 10 bases. CDR3 length: 15 amino acids. With 3 bases clipped from V and 6 bases from J, the junction kept 4 bases outside the gene matches. Germline V gene sequence: CDR1 SGHDN, CDR2 FVKESK. The CDR3 loop reads CASSHVGLAAGELFF. CDR3 coding DNA: TGTGCCAGCAGCCACGTCGGACTAGCGGCCGGGGAGCTGTTTTTT. The full variable domain, in which reference TRBV14 and TRBJ2-2 provide the parts outside the CDR3, is EAGVTQFPSHSVIEKGQTVTLRCDPISGHDNLYWYRRVMGKEIKFLLHFVKESKQDESGMPNNRFLAERTGGTYSTLKVQPAELEDSGVYFCASSHVGLAAGELFFGEGSRLTVL.

This clonotype was observed many times. The chain couples TRBV5-4 to TRBJ2-1; 7 nucleotides line up with TRBD2. CDR1 is SGHNT and CDR2 is YYREEE in the germline V gene (reference sequence). This CDR3 region has 16 residues. V was pared by 4 bases and J by 5 bases, with 12 bases of the junction left unmatched. Here the CDR3 reads CASSLPGLTIHNEQFF. The DNA for the CDR3 is TGTGCCAGCAGCCTCCCGGGACTAACTATCCACAATGAGCAGTTCTTC.